This T cell receptor beta chain was captured in a study of blood T cells in healthy people across ages. This clonotype showed up many times. Its antigen is not identified. The study, taken as a whole, reports: More naive CD4+ cells and higher diversity were found in long-lived than in aged donors.

The authors ran a second PCR of about 7 to 11 cycles using a sample-barcoded 5' primer and a J-beta primer mix. One entry per CDR3 protein results from TCRdb running MiXCR on the 5' RACE reads. Of over 600,000 distinct CDR3 sequences in the sample, more than 55% were seen once. From germline, CDR1 is ENHRY and CDR2 SYGVKD. Trimming removed 6 bases at V and 7 bases at J, with 19 bases between. CDR3 length: 16 residues. This sequence joins TRBV10-3 and TRBJ1-6; possibly TRBD1 for D (5 bases). This TCR derives from a man aged 35 to 55 in good health. Sequencing input: blood. The DNA for the CDR3 is TGTGCCATCAGCGAAAGCCCGGGACGACAGAATTCACCCCTCCACTTT. Amino acids: CAISESPGRQNSPLHF.